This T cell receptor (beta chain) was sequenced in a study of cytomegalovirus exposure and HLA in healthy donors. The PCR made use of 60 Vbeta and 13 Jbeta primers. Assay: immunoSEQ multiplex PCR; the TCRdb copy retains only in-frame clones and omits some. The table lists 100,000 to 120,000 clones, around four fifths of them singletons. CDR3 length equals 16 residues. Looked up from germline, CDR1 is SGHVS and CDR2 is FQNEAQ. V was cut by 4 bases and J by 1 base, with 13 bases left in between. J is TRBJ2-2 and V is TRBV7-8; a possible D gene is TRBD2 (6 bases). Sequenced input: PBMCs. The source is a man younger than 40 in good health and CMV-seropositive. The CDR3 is CASSSRLGLNTGELFF. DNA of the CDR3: TGTGCCAGCAGCTCCAGACTAGGGCTGAACACCGGGGAGCTGTTTTTT.